One sample yielded the 28 T cell receptor beta chains listed below, sequenced in a study of OX40 agonist ivuxolimab in advanced cancers. The table came from immunoSEQ multiplex PCR; TCRdb's copy has only in-frame clones and leaves some out. The sample lists approximately 73,000 clones; roughly 91% were seen once. Sample: CD4+ or CD8+ T cells sorted from blood, taken in a trial of the OX40 agonist ivuxolimab. The receptors were gathered from an adult with an advanced solid tumor such as melanoma, head and neck, liver or kidney cancer.

This clone is a singleton in its sample. CDR3 nucleotides: TGTGCCAGCGGCCCGGGACAGGGGAGATACGAGCAGTACTTC. As protein: CASGPGQGRYEQYF. The rearrangement joins TRBV5-8 to TRBJ2-7, with 10 bases aligning to TRBD1. Germline V lookup: CDR1 SGHTS, CDR2 YDEGEE. With V trimmed by 7 bases and J by 4 bases, 8 bases remained unmatched. CDR3 length: 14 residues.

V usage is TRBV29-1 and J usage is TRBJ2-3; 7 nucleotides line up with TRBD1. Looked up from germline, CDR1 is SQVTM and CDR2 is ANQGSEA. The CDR3 is made up of 15 amino acids. V lost 7 bases, J lost 0 bases, and 10 bases stayed unmatched. This chain's CDR3 is CSATTGASSTDTQYF. CDR3 in DNA: TGCAGCGCCACAACAGGGGCCTCTAGCACAGATACGCAGTATTTT.

This clone was found once. V is TRBV5-1 and J is TRBJ2-2, with D tentatively TRBD2 (6 bases). Per germline, CDR1 SGHRS and CDR2 YFSETQ. Trimming shortened V by 6 bases and J by 0 bases, and 12 bases separated the two germline ends. This CDR3 spans 15 amino acids. This CDR3 reads CASTRGLPNTGELFF. As DNA, the CDR3 is TGCGCCAGCACACGCGGACTACCGAACACCGGGGAGCTGTTTTTT.

V gene TRBV28 combines with J gene TRBJ1-4; tentative D call: TRBD1 (5 bases). The V end was cut by 11 bases, the J end by 7 bases, with 20 bases between. There are 14 residues in the CDR3. The germline gives CDR1 MDHEN, CDR2 SYDVKM. The CDR3 protein is CAGGRGGMGEKLFF. The DNA for the CDR3 is TGTGCCGGGGGGAGAGGAGGGATGGGTGAAAAACTGTTTTTT.

The rearrangement joins TRBV6-6 to TRBJ2-7; D is possibly TRBD2 (6 bases). CDR3 size: 16 residues. The germline V gene has CDR1 MNHNY and CDR2 SVGAGI (reference sequence). V lost 2 bases and J 3 bases, leaving 17 bases between the germline ends. The CDR3 loop is CASSYKSGVEGYEQYF. The DNA of the CDR3 is TGTGCCAGCAGTTACAAATCGGGCGTGGAGGGCTACGAGCAGTACTTC.

The rearrangement joins TRBV9 to TRBJ2-2; D unresolved. Germline loops: CDR1 SGDLS, CDR2 YYNGEE. The V gene lost 3 bases and the J gene lost 6 bases, with 6 bases spanning the gap. This CDR3 comprises 12 residues. CDR3 bases: TGTGCCAGCAGCGCGTCGGCCGGGGAGCTGTTTTTT. This codes for CASSASAGELFF.

This clone was seen only once. This rearrangement joins TRBV6-5 to TRBJ2-2; 9 nucleotides agree with TRBD1. CDR1 and CDR2 (germline): MNHEY, SVGAGI. The V and J ends lost 2 bases and 6 bases, in that order; junction bases with no gene match: 7. The CDR3 runs 16 residues. The CDR3 region has the DNA TGTGCCAGCAGTTACGACCGCCGGGACAGGGCCGGGGAGCTGTTTTTT. It yields the protein CASSYDRRDRAGELFF.

The CDR3 DNA sequence: TGTGCCATCAGTCTAGCGGGAACGGTCGAGCAGTACTTC. Residues: CAISLAGTVEQYF. This chain connects TRBV10-3 to TRBJ2-7, with TRBD2 matching over 9 bases. The CDR3 extends over 13 amino acids. CDR1 is ENHRY, CDR2 SYGVKD, per germline. V shed 5 bases and J 6 bases; nucleotides not matched to a gene: 5.

The chain links TRBV18 to TRBJ1-1; the match to TRBD1 covers 7 bases. Germline loops: CDR1 KGHSH, CDR2 LQKENI. The CDR3 has 14 amino acids. Losses at the gene ends were 4 bases for V and 0 bases for J; bases not matched to a gene: 2. The CDR3 loop reads CASSRGQMNTEAFF. The CDR3 DNA is TGTGCCAGCTCACGGGGACAGATGAACACTGAAGCTTTCTTT.

The CDR3 region is CASSLMYGGANYGYTF. The CDR3 coding sequence is TGTGCCAGCAGCTTAATGTATGGCGGAGCTAACTATGGCTACACCTTC. V usage is TRBV11-2 and J usage is TRBJ1-2, with unresolved D. Trimming pared 2 bases from V and 0 bases from J, leaving 13 bases between. This CDR3 region has 16 residues. CDR1 and CDR2 from the germline V gene are SGHAT and FQNNGV.

This chain connects TRBV11-3 to TRBJ1-1; 7 positions match TRBD1. After removal of 1 base from V and 5 bases from J, the junction contained 4 bases not matched to a gene. The CDR3 loop spans 14 amino acids. CDR1 and CDR2 from the germline V gene are SGHNT and YENEEA. Written as DNA, the CDR3 is TGTGCCAGCAGCTTAGTGGCAGGGGGAACTGAAGCTTTCTTT. It encodes CASSLVAGGTEAFF.

The chain's CDR3 is CASITGSSYNEQFF. CDR3 DNA: TGTGCCAGCATCACAGGTAGCTCCTACAATGAGCAGTTCTTC. The chain uses TRBV2 and TRBJ2-1; a weak D match, TRBD1 (5 bases). The ends were cut back, 7 bases at V and 0 bases at J, with 10 bases in the middle. Germline loops: CDR1 SNHLY, CDR2 FYNNEI. The CDR3 totals 14 residues.

V gene TRBV11-2 combines with J gene TRBJ2-7; D perhaps matches TRBD2 (5 bases). The germline V and J ends were trimmed by 0 bases and 5 bases, with 14 bases remaining between them. Germline CDR1 SGHAT, CDR2 FQNNGV. This CDR3 is built from 15 residues. The CDR3 loop reads CASSLDPGSLDEQYF. CDR3 DNA sequence: TGTGCCAGCAGCTTAGATCCAGGATCACTAGACGAGCAGTACTTC.

The chain has TRBV2 and TRBJ1-1; D call uncertain. CDR1 SNHLY and CDR2 FYNNEI come from the germline V gene. The CDR3 extends over 11 amino acids. The V end was cut by 5 bases, the J end by 9 bases, with 10 bases between. CDR3 in DNA: TGTGCCAGCAGTAACACTCCTCAAGCTTTCTTT. This codes for CASSNTPQAFF. Using reference TRBV2 and TRBJ1-1 for the parts outside the CDR3, the full variable domain is EPEVTQTPSHQVTQMGQEVILRCVPISNHLYFYWYRQILGQKVEFLVSFYNNEISEKSEIFDDQFSVERPDGSNFTLKIRSTKLEDSAMYFCASSNTPQAFFGQGTRLTVV.

The rearrangement joins TRBV7-8 to TRBJ2-7, with a possible D match to TRBD2 (5 bases). Trimming pared 5 bases from V and 0 bases from J, leaving 11 bases between. The CDR3 runs to 14 residues. Germline CDR1 is SGHVS and CDR2 is FQNEAQ. CDR3 coding DNA: TGTGCCAGCAGCATAACCGGGAACTCCTACGAGCAGTACTTC. This translates into CASSITGNSYEQYF.

CDR3 sequence (DNA): TGCGCCAGCAGCCAAGATCATGGGACAGGGGGAGGCTACACCTTC. Translation gives CASSQDHGTGGGYTF. This chain links TRBV4-1 with TRBJ1-2; 11 bases match TRBD1. CDR3 size: 15 residues. Trimming cost V 0 bases and J 8 bases; bases outside gene matches: 5. Germline loops: CDR1 MGHRA, CDR2 YSYEKL.

This clone was counted once. The rearrangement links TRBV14 to TRBJ2-1; no clear D gene. V was cut by 0 bases and J by 6 bases, with 21 bases left in between. Germline assignment: CDR1 SGHDN and CDR2 FVKESK. This CDR3 is 18 amino acids long. The CDR3 coding sequence is TGTGCCAGCAGCCAAGATTCCGCGGTAGGTCCCCCGGGCAATGAGCAGTTCTTC. Its translation is CASSQDSAVGPPGNEQFF.

The J gene is TRBJ2-3, the V gene TRBV6-6; possibly TRBD1 or TRBD2 for D (5 bases each). The V and J ends lost 5 bases and 5 bases respectively, with 14 bases between them. Germline CDR1 reads MNHNY; CDR2 reads SVGAGI (reference sequence). The CDR3 has 14 amino acids. In nucleotides, the CDR3 is TGTGCCAGCAGTACGGGGCAAGGTGGAGATACGCAGTATTTT. Translated: CASSTGQGGDTQYF.

J is TRBJ2-5 and V is TRBV9, with 7 bases matching TRBD1. The CDR3 is made up of 16 amino acids. In germline, CDR1 is SGDLS, CDR2 YYNGEE. Trimming removed 3 bases from V and 1 base from J; junction bases left unmatched: 9. The CDR3 DNA follows: TGTGCCAGCAGCGCCCGACAGGGTGAGGCCCAAGAGACCCAGTACTTC. Its protein is CASSARQGEAQETQYF.

This chain joins TRBV4-1 and TRBJ2-4, with D hard to call. The germline V gene has CDR1 MGHRA and CDR2 YSYEKL. The CDR3 is 17 residues long. V was clipped by 4 bases and J by 0 bases, with 16 bases between them. In DNA form, the CDR3 reads TGCGCCAGCAGCCCATTTTTGGCGGACCTAGCCAAAAACATTCAGTACTTC. Translating gives CASSPFLADLAKNIQYF.

DNA for the CDR3: TGCGCCAGCAGCTCAGGGTTCACAGATACGCAGTATTTT. Its protein is CASSSGFTDTQYF. The chain is built from TRBV5-1 and TRBJ2-3, with a weak D call TRBD1 (5 bases). There are 13 residues in the CDR3. Germline CDR1 and CDR2: SGHRS and YFSETQ. V lost 3 bases and J lost 2, with 7 bases in between.

CDR3 in DNA: TGTGCCAGCAGTTTAGGGGACATCTATAGCAATCAGCCCCAGCATTTT. It is translated as CASSLGDIYSNQPQHF. V gene TRBV28 combines with J gene TRBJ1-5; D is perhaps TRBD1 (6 bases). The CDR3 extends over 16 amino acids. Germline loops: CDR1 MDHEN, CDR2 SYDVKM. With 2 bases removed from V and 0 bases from J, the gap between germline ends came to 11 bases.

This clone has only a few counts. The chain links TRBV19 to TRBJ2-3; D is possibly TRBD1 (6 bases). This CDR3 region has 14 residues. The V and J ends lost 5 bases and 4 bases respectively, with 13 bases between them. Germline assignment: CDR1 LNHDA and CDR2 SQIVND (reference sequence). The CDR3 nucleotides read TGTGCCAGTAGTTTCACAGGGTGGTCAGATACGCAGTATTTT. Protein: CASSFTGWSDTQYF.

The J gene is TRBJ2-2, the V gene TRBV18; D perhaps matches TRBD1 (6 bases). V shed 1 base and J shed 5 bases, with 8 bases lying between them. The CDR3 sequence is 14 residues long. Germline V gene lookup returns CDR1 KGHSH and CDR2 LQKENI. The CDR3 sequence: CASSPQGETGELFF. The CDR3 bases are TGTGCCAGCTCACCACAGGGGGAAACCGGGGAGCTGTTTTTT.

The CDR3 DNA is TGTGCTAGTGGTTTGAACACTGAAGCTTTCTTT. Amino acids: CASGLNTEAFF. The chain joins TRBV12-5 to TRBJ1-1; no clear D gene. This CDR3 spans 11 amino acids. With 2 bases removed from V and 2 bases from J, the gap between germline ends came to 0 bases. The germline V gene encodes CDR1 LGHNT and CDR2 FRNRAP. The complete variable domain, with remaining parts taken from reference TRBV12-5 and TRBJ1-1, reads DARVTQTPRHKVTEMGQEVTMRCQPILGHNTVFWYRQTMMQGLELLAYFRNRAPLDDSGMPKDRFSAEMPDATLATLKIQPSEPRDSAVYFCASGLNTEAFFGQGTRLTVV.

The V and J genes are TRBV10-2 and TRBJ2-2; D is undetermined. Trimming stripped 6 bases from V and 5 bases from J, with 16 bases between. Germline assignment: CDR1 WSHSY and CDR2 SAAADI. The CDR3 is made up of 15 amino acids. The CDR3 reads CASSIYGDGTGELFF. CDR3 nucleotides: TGCGCCAGCAGCATCTATGGCGACGGAACCGGGGAGCTGTTTTTT.

The rearrangement links TRBV28 to TRBJ2-1, with D perhaps matching TRBD2 (6 bases). CDR1 is MDHEN and CDR2 is SYDVKM in the germline V gene. The V end was cut by 3 bases, the J end by 5 bases, with 14 bases between. The length of the CDR3 is 15 residues. Here the CDR3 DNA reads TGTGCCAGCAGTTTTTTGGCGGGAACTAACAATGAGCAGTTCTTC. It encodes CASSFLAGTNNEQFF.

The chain recombines TRBV6-5 with TRBJ2-7, with 10 bases matching TRBD2. The CDR3 is 16 amino acids. Germline CDR1 is MNHEY and CDR2 is SVGAGI. The junction had 4 bases not matched to a gene; V was cut back by 0 bases and J by 2 bases. CDR3 nucleotide sequence: TGTGCCAGCAGTTACTCCTCTACTAGCGGGACCTACGAGCAGTACTTC. It codes for CASSYSSTSGTYEQYF.